The rows below give T cell receptor beta chains drawn from one sample of a study of control samples from healthy donors and cancer patients. Method: immunoSEQ multiplex PCR; TCRdb's copy keeps in-frame clones and lacks some. The sample carries 150,000 or so clones, 80% to 95% recorded once. Specimen: blood. The receptor source for this set is a man younger than 30 in good health. Both conserved end residues are part of each CDR3. The D gene is left open where the match is weak. Some rows mark clone size as missing; the rest say once, few, many or name a class of expanded clone.

clone size	CDR3 length	V gene	J gene	D gene	CDR3 protein	CDR3 DNA
once	13	TRBV2	TRBJ1-1	-	CATVVGGYTEAFF	TGTGCCACCGTCGTGGGGGGTTACACTGAAGCTTTCTTT
-	16	TRBV18	TRBJ1-5	TRBD1	CASSLGQGIWNQPQHF	TGTGCCAGCTCATTGGGACAGGGTATATGGAATCAGCCCCAGCATTTT
once	14	TRBV7-9	TRBJ2-7	-	CASLFTGEDDEQYF	TGTGCCAGCCTATTTACCGGGGAAGATGACGAGCAGTACTTC
-	13	TRBV5-4	TRBJ1-1	-	CASRRGGNTEAFF	TGTGCCAGCAGACGCGGGGGGAACACTGAAGCTTTCTTT
-	13	TRBV2	TRBJ1-2	-	CASIREAGYGYTF	TGTGCCAGCATTAGGGAAGCCGGATATGGCTACACCTTC
-	17	TRBV12-5	TRBJ2-4	-	CASGLAGGLLAKNIQYF	TGTGCTAGTGGTTTAGCCGGGGGCCTGCTAGCCAAAAACATTCAGTACTTC
once	16	TRBV4-1	TRBJ2-3	TRBD2	CASSQLGGSSTDTQYF	TGCGCCAGCAGCCAATTGGGGGGGTCCAGCACAGATACGCAGTATTTT
-	18	TRBV5-4	TRBJ1-2	TRBD1	CASSLGTGGTGGNYGYTF	TGTGCCAGCAGCTTGGGAACAGGGGGCACGGGGGGTAACTATGGCTACACCTTC
-	16	TRBV4-1	TRBJ2-2	-	CASSQPGGAPTGELFF	TGCGCCAGCAGCCAACCAGGGGGGGCGCCTACCGGGGAGCTGTTTTTT
-	16	TRBV13	TRBJ2-3	TRBD1	CASSLATGTGGNTQYF	TGTGCCAGCAGCTTAGCTACCGGGACAGGGGGGAATACGCAGTATTTT
-	17	TRBV3-1/TRBV3-2	TRBJ2-7	-	CASSQGRVAHAAYEQYF	TGTGCCAGCAGCCAAGGCCGGGTAGCCCATGCGGCTTACGAGCAGTACTTC
-	17	TRBV3-1/TRBV3-2	TRBJ2-5	TRBD2	CASRRLAGGKPAETQYF	TGTGCCAGCAGGCGACTAGCGGGGGGCAAGCCGGCGGAGACCCAGTACTTC
-	18	TRBV28	TRBJ1-6	TRBD1	CASSLDIYDRVRNSPLHF	TGTGCCAGCAGTTTGGACATATACGACAGGGTCAGGAATTCACCCCTCCACTTT
-	18	TRBV5-1	TRBJ2-6	TRBD1	CASSSSGTGGGGANVLTF	TGCGCCAGCAGCTCCTCCGGGACAGGGGGCGGTGGGGCCAACGTCCTGACTTTC
-	14	TRBV27	TRBJ2-2	TRBD1	CASSRNQGAGELFF	TGTGCCAGCAGCCGGAACCAGGGGGCCGGGGAGCTGTTTTTT
-	18	TRBV14	TRBJ2-4	-	CASSQGVLGRLAKNIQYF	TGTGCCAGCAGCCAAGGTGTTCTGGGGCGATTAGCCAAAAACATTCAGTACTTC
-	13	TRBV30	TRBJ1-1	-	CGWSPGMNTEAFF	TGTGGGTGGAGTCCGGGGATGAACACTGAAGCTTTCTTT
-	15	TRBV11-2	TRBJ2-7	-	CASSLEGRDVNEQYF	TGTGCCAGCAGCTTAGAGGGCAGGGACGTGAACGAGCAGTACTTC
-	21	TRBV10-2	TRBJ1-6	TRBD1	CAPHSGGRGPAQQSYNSPLHF	TGCGCCCCACACTCGGGGGGAAGGGGGCCCGCTCAACAATCCTATAATTCACCCCTCCACTTT
-	14	TRBV5-4	TRBJ2-2	-	CASSLDVGAGELFF	TGTGCCAGCAGCTTGGATGTGGGGGCGGGGGAGCTGTTTTTT
-	13	TRBV6-4	TRBJ2-1	-	CASSDGTHNEQFF	TGTGCCAGCAGTGACGGGACCCACAATGAGCAGTTCTTC
-	18	TRBV21-1	TRBJ1-3	-	CASSKGEPLTGAGNTIYF	TGTGCCAGCAGCAAAGGAGAACCGCTGACAGGGGCCGGAAACACCATATATTTT
-	14	TRBV6-1	TRBJ2-1	TRBD2	CASSEATSGGEQFF	TGTGCCAGCAGTGAAGCGACTAGCGGGGGGGAGCAGTTCTTC
-	14	TRBV27	TRBJ1-5	-	CASSLGGENQPQHF	TGTGCCAGCAGTTTAGGGGGCGAGAATCAGCCCCAGCATTTT
-	13	TRBV7-9	TRBJ1-1	-	CASKLSEDTEAFF	TGTGCCAGCAAGCTTAGCGAGGACACAGAAGCTTTCTTT
-	14	TRBV14	TRBJ2-7	TRBD2	CASSMRGGAHEQYF	TGTGCCAGCAGCATGCGCGGGGGGGCTCACGAGCAGTACTTC
once	15	TRBV5-5	TRBJ1-2	-	CASSLVPGAIRGYTF	TGTGCCAGCAGCTTGGTGCCAGGGGCGATCCGGGGCTACACCTTC
-	12	TRBV6-5	TRBJ2-5	-	CASSYSRETQYF	TGTGCCAGCAGTTACTCGAGGGAGACCCAGTACTTC
-	14	TRBV19	TRBJ1-5	-	CASNEQGQTQPQHF	TGTGCCAGTAATGAGCAGGGCCAAACTCAGCCCCAGCATTTT
-	14	TRBV10-3	TRBJ1-5	-	CAIKQGVDNQPQHF	TGTGCCATCAAACAAGGGGTCGACAATCAGCCCCAGCATTTT
-	14	TRBV5-1	TRBJ2-2	-	CASFEPPNTGELFF	TGCGCCAGCTTTGAACCGCCGAACACCGGGGAGCTGTTTTTT
once	13	TRBV7-3	TRBJ1-1	TRBD1	CASQRDRLGQAFF	TGTGCCAGCCAGAGGGACAGGCTGGGCCAAGCTTTCTTT
-	15	TRBV10-2	TRBJ2-7	-	CASSLEGYPRLEQYF	TGCGCCAGCAGCCTAGAGGGCTACCCCCGCTTGGAGCAGTACTTC
-	12	TRBV12-3/TRBV12-4	TRBJ2-7	-	CASTGTHYEQYF	TGTGCCAGCACCGGGACCCACTACGAGCAGTACTTC
-	14	TRBV7-2	TRBJ2-3	-	CASSFGPEGDTQYF	TGTGCCAGCAGCTTTGGGCCTGAAGGGGATACGCAGTATTTT
-	14	TRBV2	TRBJ1-5	-	CASSEADRNQPQHF	TGTGCCAGCAGTGAGGCCGACAGGAACCAGCCCCAGCATTTT